This T cell receptor (beta chain) was documented in a study of blood T cell repertoires in COVID-19. About the study: Sites in the United States, Italy and Spain provided acute and convalescent COVID-19 samples.

V lost 3 bases and J lost 3; bases outside the gene matches: 4. The CDR3 spans 14 residues. CDR1 ENHRY and CDR2 SYGVKD come from the germline V gene. Original processing notes: Estimation of nucleated cell counts was performed using reference gene primer amplification. Sequencing used immunoSEQ multiplex PCR; TCRdb keeps in-frame clones, though not all of them. V and J calls and clone size follow that table, whereas D and trimming were derived from the DNA. The table includes about 360,000 clones, 86% detected once. Seattle patient enrollment occurred during active infection, with longitudinal follow-up thereafter.

The clonotype was recovered from a woman between 55 and 75 years old with COVID-19, enrolled during active disease. The sample consisted of peripheral blood. This chain uses TRBV10-3 with TRBJ2-5; 7 positions agree with TRBD1. CDR3 in DNA: TGTGCCATCAGTGACTCCGGGACAGAAGAGACCCAGTACTTC. Translating it yields CAISDSGTEETQYF.